This T cell receptor beta chain was documented in a study of CD8+ T cells in alopecia areata. About the study: A regimen of oral tofacitinib, 5 to 10 mg twice daily, was given to treated patients.

This CDR3 has 14 amino acids. V gave up 6 bases and J gave up 10 bases; unmatched junction bases: 11. The germline V gene has CDR1 SNHLY and CDR2 FYNNEI. Isolated RNA was reverse transcribed into cDNA used as the sequencing template. This table comes from immunoSEQ multiplex PCR, and its TCRdb copy is limited to in-frame clones, with some not included. This table holds 130,000 to 150,000 clones, roughly 46% found once. The sequence derives from a human donor with alopecia areata. Specimen: CD4+ T cells sorted from blood, collected at week 0. This chain connects TRBV2 to TRBJ1-4; 7 bases map to TRBD1. The CDR3 DNA is TGTGCCAGCAGGGACAGGCCCGTCGATAGAAAACTGTTTTTT. The encoded protein is CASRDRPVDRKLFF.